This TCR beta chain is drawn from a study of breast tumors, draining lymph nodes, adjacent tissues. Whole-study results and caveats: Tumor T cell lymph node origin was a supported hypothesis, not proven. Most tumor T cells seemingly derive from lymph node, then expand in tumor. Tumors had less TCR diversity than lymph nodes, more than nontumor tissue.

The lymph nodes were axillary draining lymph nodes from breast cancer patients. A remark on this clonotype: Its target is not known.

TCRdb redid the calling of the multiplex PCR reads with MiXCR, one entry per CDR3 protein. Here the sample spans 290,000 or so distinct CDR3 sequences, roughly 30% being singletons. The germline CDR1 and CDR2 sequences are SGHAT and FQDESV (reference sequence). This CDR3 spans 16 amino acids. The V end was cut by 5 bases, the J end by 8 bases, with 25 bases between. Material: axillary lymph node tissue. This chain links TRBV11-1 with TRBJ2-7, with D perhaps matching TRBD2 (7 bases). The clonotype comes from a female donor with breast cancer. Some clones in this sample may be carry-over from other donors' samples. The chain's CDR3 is CASSRPGGHSTDKQYF. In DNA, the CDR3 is TGTGCCAGCAGCCGGCCGGGGGGACACTCCACCGACAAGCAGTACTTC.